This TCR beta chain was recorded in a study of T cells in Graves' hyperthyroidism and ophthalmopathy. This CDR3 contains 14 residues. Trimming cost V 4 bases and J 0 bases; bases outside gene matches: 3. Germline lookup yields CDR1 DFQATT and CDR2 SNEGSKA (reference sequence). TCR beta CDR3 region amplification was performed from RNA transcripts. First-round RT-PCR of the TCR CDR3 relied on the HTBI primer set. TCRdb reprocessed the multiplex PCR reads with MiXCR, giving one entry per CDR3 protein. The data contain fewer than 400,000 distinct CDR3 sequences, 15% to 18% of them singletons. This clonotype showed up many times.

This sequence was found in a woman between 18 and 29 years old with Graves' hyperthyroidism that later progressed to Graves' ophthalmopathy. The specimen was blood. The chain employs TRBV20-1 and TRBJ2-7, with 10 positions matching TRBD2. CDR3 sequence: CSATSGRASYEQYF. The CDR3 nucleotides read TGCAGTGCTACCAGCGGGAGGGCCTCCTACGAGCAGTACTTC.